The clone carrying this TCR beta chain was detected many times. This sample stems from a study of early T cells in non-severe SARS-CoV-2 infection. TCRdb re-analysed the 5' RACE reads in MiXCR, keeping a single row per CDR3 protein. Altogether some 23,000 distinct CDR3 sequences are present, approximately 5.1% being singletons, with the ten largest covering about 7%. Germline values: CDR1 MNHEY, CDR2 SMNVEV (reference sequence). The CDR3 length is 17 residues. The V and J ends lost 6 bases and 4 bases, in that order; junction bases with no gene match: 10. The source material was whole blood. The receptor was isolated from an adult who was a healthcare worker with PCR-confirmed SARS-CoV-2 infection or an uninfected control (not recorded which). This chain joins TRBV27 and TRBJ2-6, with 9 bases fitting TRBD1. The CDR3 coding sequence is TGTGCCAGCAGGGCATGGGACAGGGCGGCCGGGGCCAACGTCCTGACTTTC. Encoded protein: CASRAWDRAAGANVLTF.